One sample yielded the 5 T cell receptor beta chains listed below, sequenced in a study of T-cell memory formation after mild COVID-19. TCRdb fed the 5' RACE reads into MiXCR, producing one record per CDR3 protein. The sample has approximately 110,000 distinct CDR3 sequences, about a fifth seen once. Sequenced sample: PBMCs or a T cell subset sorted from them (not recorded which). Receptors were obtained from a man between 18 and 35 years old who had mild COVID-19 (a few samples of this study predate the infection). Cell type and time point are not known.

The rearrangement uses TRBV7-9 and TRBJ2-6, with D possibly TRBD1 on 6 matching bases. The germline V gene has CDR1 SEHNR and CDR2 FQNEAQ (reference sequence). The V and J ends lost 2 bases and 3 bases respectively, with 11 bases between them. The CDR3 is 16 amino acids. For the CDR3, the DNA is TGTGCCAGCAGCTTACTCACAGGGTTTGGGGCCAACGTCCTGACTTTC. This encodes CASSLLTGFGANVLTF.

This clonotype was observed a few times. DNA for the CDR3: TGTGCCAGCAGTGTGTTAGCGGGGGGGCAAGAGACCCAGTACTTC. This translates into CASSVLAGGQETQYF. The genes are TRBV6-1 and TRBJ2-5; 11 bases are a match to TRBD2. The germline CDR1 and CDR2 sequences are MNHNS and SASEGT. There are 15 residues in the CDR3. The ends lost 4 bases at V and 2 bases at J; junction bases unmatched: 3.

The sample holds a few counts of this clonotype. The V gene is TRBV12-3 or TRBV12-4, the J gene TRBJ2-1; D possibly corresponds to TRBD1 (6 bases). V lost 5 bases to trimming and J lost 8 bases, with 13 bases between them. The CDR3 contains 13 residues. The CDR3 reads CASSPQGWDEQFF. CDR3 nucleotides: TGTGCCAGCAGTCCCCAGGGGTGGGATGAGCAGTTCTTC.

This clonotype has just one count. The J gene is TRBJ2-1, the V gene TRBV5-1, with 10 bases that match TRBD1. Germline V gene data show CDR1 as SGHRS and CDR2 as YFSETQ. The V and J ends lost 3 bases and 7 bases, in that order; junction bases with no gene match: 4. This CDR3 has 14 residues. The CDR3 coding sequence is TGCGCCAGCAGCTGGGGGACAGGGGTTAATGAGCAGTTCTTC. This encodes CASSWGTGVNEQFF. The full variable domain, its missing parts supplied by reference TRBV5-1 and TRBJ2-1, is KAGVTQTPRYLIKTRGQQVTLSCSPISGHRSVSWYQQTPGQGLQFLFEYFSETQRNKGNFPGRFSGRQFSNSRSEMNVSTLELGDSALYLCASSWGTGVNEQFFGPGTRLTVL.

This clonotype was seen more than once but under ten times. The CDR3 region has the DNA TGTGCCAGCAGCCTACTCGCTGGCTACGATAATCAGCCCCAGCATTTT. Amino acids: CASSLLAGYDNQPQHF. This sequence joins TRBV27 and TRBJ1-5; D is unresolved. The V and J ends lost 6 bases and 4 bases respectively, with 19 bases between them. The CDR3 has 16 residues. CDR1 and CDR2 (germline): MNHEY, SMNVEV (reference sequence).